Listed here are 8 T cell receptor beta chains from one sample, sequenced in a study of tumour-infiltrating T cells in Burkitt lymphoma. Sequencing was performed with immunoSEQ multiplex PCR; in TCRdb, only in-frame clones are kept and a portion is missing. This table holds some 4,300 clones, under 20% found once. Sequences were obtained from tumor tissue. All receptors derive from a human donor with diffuse large B-cell lymphoma. Some clones in this sample may be carry-over from other donors' samples.

This clone was seen only a few times. This chain joins TRBV5-1 and TRBJ1-2; D call uncertain. Trimming removed 5 bases from V and 4 bases from J, with 12 bases in between. The CDR3 sequence is 13 residues long. Germline assignment: CDR1 SGHRS and CDR2 YFSETQ. The CDR3 spells CASRGQSAYGYTF. The CDR3 DNA reads as TGCGCCAGCAGGGGCCAGTCTGCCTATGGCTACACCTTC.

In DNA, the CDR3 is TGCGCCAGCAGCTTGGGTTCAGCCGGGGAGCTGTTTTTT. This sequence encodes CASSLGSAGELFF. The chain recombines TRBV5-1 with TRBJ2-2; D is unresolved. CDR3 length: 13 amino acids. With 0 bases removed from V and 6 bases from J, the gap between germline ends came to 6 bases. The germline V gene encodes CDR1 SGHRS and CDR2 YFSETQ.

Worth noting for this clone: A much larger clone differs from this one at a single base, so this may be a read error. V is TRBV5-4 and J is TRBJ1-1; unclear D gene. CDR3 size: 12 residues. CDR1 is SGHNT, CDR2 YYREEE, per germline (reference sequence). The DNA of the CDR3 is TGTGCCAACAGCGCATTAATGGAGGATGCTTTCTTT. Translating gives CANSALMEDAFF.

This clone was recorded a few times. The rearrangement links TRBV19 to TRBJ1-3; no clear D gene. Germline V gene lookup returns CDR1 LNHDA and CDR2 SQIVND (reference sequence). Trimming shortened V by 5 bases and J by 0 bases, and 8 bases separated the two germline ends. This CDR3 spans 14 amino acids. The CDR3 loop is CASSAGRSGNTIYF. The CDR3 nucleotides are TGTGCCAGTAGTGCAGGCCGCTCTGGAAACACCATATATTTT.

This sequence joins TRBV28 and TRBJ2-7, with unresolved D. Germline CDR1 and CDR2: MDHEN and SYDVKM. The CDR3 is 15 amino acids. Trimming took 6 bases from V and 4 from J, leaving 19 bases between them. The CDR3 here is CASSLSWSQRYEQYF. In nucleotides, the CDR3 is TGTGCCAGCAGCCTAAGTTGGTCGCAACGTTACGAGCAGTACTTC.

This clone appeared a few times. The chain combines TRBV9 with TRBJ2-2; perhaps D is TRBD1 or TRBD2 (5 bases each). The CDR3 runs to 20 residues. CDR1 SGDLS and CDR2 YYNGEE come from the germline V gene. Trimming left V 3 bases short and J 1 base short, with 25 bases between. The CDR3 loop reads CASSGIGEPHVGENTGELFF. The CDR3 bases are TGTGCCAGCAGCGGAATAGGGGAACCCCACGTGGGGGAGAACACCGGGGAGCTGTTTTTT.

This clone was counted a few times. The sample holds other DNA sequences that translate to the same CDR3. The chain combines TRBV6-5 with TRBJ2-3; D is ambiguous. Trimming removed 5 bases from V and 2 bases from J, with 8 bases in between. The CDR3 is made up of 13 amino acids. Germline CDR1 MNHEY, CDR2 SVGAGI. The CDR3 region has the DNA TGTGCCAGCAGTATTATTTCCACAGATACGCAGTATTTT. This gives the protein CASSIISTDTQYF.

The chain employs TRBV18 and TRBJ2-1; perhaps TRBD2 as D (6 bases). Trimming shortened V by 3 bases and J by 8 bases, and 17 bases separated the two germline ends. CDR3 length: 15 residues. Germline lookup yields CDR1 KGHSH and CDR2 LQKENI. In DNA form, the CDR3 reads TGTGCCAGCTCACCTGCGGGGCGGGTCCTTGATGAGCAGTTCTTC. This gives the protein CASSPAGRVLDEQFF.